These T cell receptor beta chains were read from a single sample in a study of blood T cells in healthy people across ages. MiXCR, run by TCRdb on the 5' RACE reads, gives a single entry per CDR3 protein. The sample yields 790,000 or so distinct CDR3 sequences, about 47% seen once. Material: blood. These receptors were taken from a man of 80 years or more in good health. CDR3s include the opening cysteine and the closing phenylalanine or tryptophan. A D gene is named only where the DNA matches it firmly. Rows give clone size only sometimes, using once, few, many, or a class for an expanded clone.

>TRBV29-1|TRBJ1-2|few|TRBD1
TGCAGCGACTCGGACAGGCGGCAATATGGCTACACCTTC
CSDSDRRQYGYTF
>TRBV7-9|TRBJ2-7|-|TRBD2
TGTGCCAGCAATCCCGGTAGGCTAGCGGGAAAGAGGAGCTCCTACAATGAGCAGTACTTC
CASNPGRLAGKRSSYNEQYF
>TRBV5-1|TRBJ2-5|few|-
TGCGCCAGCAGCGGTACAGGGAGCCGGGGTGAGACCCAGTACTTC
CASSGTGSRGETQYF
>TRBV11-3|TRBJ2-5|-|-
TGTGCCAGCAGCTTAGAGGCGGGGAGGCAAGAGACCCAGTACTTC
CASSLEAGRQETQYF
>TRBV2|TRBJ2-5|-|TRBD1
TGTGCCAGCAGGCGGGACAGGGGTAGGGAAGAGACCCAGTACTTC
CASRRDRGREETQYF
>TRBV12-3/TRBV12-4|TRBJ2-7|-|-
TGTGCCAGCACTCAGGGACACCAGAACGACGAGCAGTACTTC
CASTQGHQNDEQYF
>TRBV7-9|TRBJ2-7|-|-
TGTGCCAGCAATCGACAAGACTCCTACAATGAGCAGTACTTC
CASNRQDSYNEQYF
>TRBV28|TRBJ2-1|few|-
TGTGCCAGCAGTTTAGGAGGGGAGACCCAGTTCTTC
CASSLGGETQFF
>TRBV7-2|TRBJ2-1|-|-
TGTGCCAGCAGCTTAGTAATAGCCTCCTCGGATGAGCAGTTCTTC
CASSLVIASSDEQFF
>TRBV18|TRBJ1-2|-|-
TGTGCCAGCGCGATTCGGGTGGACTATGGCTACACCTTC
CASAIRVDYGYTF
>TRBV20-1|TRBJ1-2|few|TRBD1
TGCAGTGCTAGAGATCCCGGGACAGGGGAATATGGCTACACCTTC
CSARDPGTGEYGYTF
>TRBV20-1|TRBJ2-5|-|-
TGCAGTGCTGGGACCCCCCCCATCGGGACCCAGTACTTC
CSAGTPPIGTQYF
>TRBV5-1|TRBJ2-5|few|-
TGCGCCAGCAGCGTGGGGGACCTGGTAAAGACCCAGTACTTC
CASSVGDLVKTQYF
>TRBV29-1|TRBJ2-7|-|-
TGCAGCGTTAGCCCTAGCCTCTACGAGCAGTACTTC
CSVSPSLYEQYF
>TRBV27|TRBJ2-5|few|-
TGTGCCAGCAGTTTACACAGGGCCGAGACCCAGTACTTC
CASSLHRAETQYF
>TRBV9|TRBJ2-5|-|-
TGTGCCAGCAGCCAACGACAGGCCCAAGAGACCCAGTACTTC
CASSQRQAQETQYF
>TRBV27|TRBJ2-1|many|TRBD2
TGTGCCAGCAGCCTTGGGACTAGCGGTAACAATGAGCAGTTCTTC
CASSLGTSGNNEQFF
>TRBV3-1|TRBJ2-7|once|TRBD1
TGTGCCAGCAGCCCCGCGACAGGGTCTACCTACGAGCAGTACTTC
CASSPATGSTYEQYF
>TRBV4-3|TRBJ2-7|-|-
TGCGCCAGCAGCCAAGATCCGGGACTCGACTACAATGAGCAGTACTTC
CASSQDPGLDYNEQYF
>TRBV5-1|TRBJ2-2|few|-
TGCGCCAGCAGCTTGTACGGTAACACCGGGGAGCTGTTTTTT
CASSLYGNTGELFF
>TRBV29-1|TRBJ2-3|-|TRBD2
TGCAGCGTAACTCTAGCGGGGGGGCGGTCGGATACGCAGTATTTT
CSVTLAGGRSDTQYF
>TRBV12-3/TRBV12-4|TRBJ2-3|few|TRBD1
TGTGCCAGCCAGCGACAGGGTGTCCCAGATACGCAGTATTTT
CASQRQGVPDTQYF
>TRBV6-6|TRBJ1-2|-|-
TGTGCCAGCAGTTACCCCTCCGGACAGTATGGCTACACCTTC
CASSYPSGQYGYTF
>TRBV12-3/TRBV12-4|TRBJ2-5|-|-
TGTGCCAGCAGTGTAGCAGGAGCGGAGACCCAGTACTTC
CASSVAGAETQYF
>TRBV29-1|TRBJ2-3|few|-
TGCAGCGTGAACGATTCCGGGGGAACAGATACGCAGTATTTT
CSVNDSGGTDTQYF
>TRBV7-2|TRBJ2-3|many|-
TGTGCCAGCAGCGAGGGACTCCCGGAGACAGATACGCAGTATTTT
CASSEGLPETDTQYF
>TRBV20-1|TRBJ2-3|few|-
TGCAGTGCTCCTCCCCCTAGCAGTTCGACAGATACGCAGTATTTT
CSAPPPSSSTDTQYF
>TRBV20-1|TRBJ2-5|-|TRBD2
TGCAGTGCTACTTGGGGGCTAGCGGGATCCGAGACCCAGTACTTC
CSATWGLAGSETQYF
>TRBV20-1|TRBJ2-5|-|-
TGCAGTGCTAGAGATCAGTTATTGGACAGTCCAGGGGAGACCCAGTACTTC
CSARDQLLDSPGETQYF
>TRBV14|TRBJ1-4|-|-
TGTGCCAGCAGCCAAGAGGCTAGGGGAGAAAAACTGTTTTTT
CASSQEARGEKLFF
>TRBV27|TRBJ1-5|-|-
TGTGCCAGCAGTTTTTCCTATGAACTGAAGAGCAATCAGCCCCAGCATTTT
CASSFSYELKSNQPQHF
>TRBV6-5|TRBJ2-1|once|TRBD2
TGTGCCAGCAGTCTATCGACTAGCGGGAGTAGTAATGAGCAGTTCTTC
CASSLSTSGSSNEQFF
>TRBV4-3|TRBJ2-1|few|TRBD1
TGCGCCAGCAGCCTGAGCCGGGACAGGGGGCTCAATGAGCAGTTCTTC
CASSLSRDRGLNEQFF
>TRBV27|TRBJ2-7|many|TRBD2
TGTGCCAGCAGTTTATCAGCGGGAGCGGCCTACGAGCAGTACTTC
CASSLSAGAAYEQYF
>TRBV28|TRBJ2-2|-|-
TGTGCCAGCACGCAGAACACCGGGGAGTTGTTTTTT
CASTQNTGELFF
>TRBV5-1|TRBJ2-2|-|-
TGCGCCAGCAGCTTGGCCCGACAATACACCGGGGAGCTGTTTTTT
CASSLARQYTGELFF
>TRBV6-5|TRBJ1-1|-|-
TGTGCCAGCAGTTACGGCTTGGGGGGGAACACTGAAGCTTTCTTT
CASSYGLGGNTEAFF
>TRBV5-4|TRBJ2-7|-|TRBD1
TGTGCCAGCAGCCCGGGGGACAGGGGCAACGAGCAGTACTTC
CASSPGDRGNEQYF
>TRBV19|TRBJ2-3|once|-
TGTGCCAGTAGTATGGGGGGGCTATCGGATACGCAGTATTTT
CASSMGGLSDTQYF
>TRBV5-1|TRBJ2-1|-|TRBD2
TGCGCCAGCAGCGATAGCGGGAGGGCCTCCTACAATGAGCAGTTCTTC
CASSDSGRASYNEQFF
>TRBV2|TRBJ2-7|-|-
TGTGCCAGCAGTGAAGATAGGACCGCATACGAGCAGTACTTC
CASSEDRTAYEQYF
>TRBV20-1|TRBJ2-1|many|TRBD2
TGCAGTGCTGGGACGGCTGGACTAGCGGGTAACAATGAGCAGTTCTTC
CSAGTAGLAGNNEQFF
>TRBV20-1|TRBJ2-7|few|-
TGCAGTGCGAAAGATCCCATTGAGGGCTACGAGCAGTACTTC
CSAKDPIEGYEQYF
>TRBV7-2|TRBJ2-1|few|-
TGTGCCAGCAGCATCCAGGGGGGGTTCTACAATGAGCAGTTCTTC
CASSIQGGFYNEQFF
>TRBV20-1|TRBJ2-3|many|-
TGCAGTGCTAGAGATAGGTATACGCAGTATTTT
CSARDRYTQYF
>TRBV6-6|TRBJ2-5|few|TRBD2
TGTGCCAGCAGTTACGGCGGGAGGGTCCAAGAGACCCAGTACTTC
CASSYGGRVQETQYF
>TRBV28|TRBJ1-2|-|-
TGTGCCAGCAGCAAGCCGGAAATAGACTATGGCTACACCTTC
CASSKPEIDYGYTF
>TRBV14|TRBJ2-1|-|-
TGTGCCAGCAGCCAAGACCAGCCTCCGGTCAATGAGCAGTTCTTC
CASSQDQPPVNEQFF
>TRBV5-1|TRBJ1-1|-|TRBD1
TGCGCCAGCAGCCCCCGGACAGGGGGCTCGAATAGGGAAGCTTTCTTT
CASSPRTGGSNREAFF
>TRBV5-1|TRBJ2-7|-|-
TGCGCCAGCAGCTTGGCCTCCGGGACTGGAGCCTACGAGCAGTACTTC
CASSLASGTGAYEQYF
>TRBV25-1|TRBJ2-1|-|-
TGTGCCAGCAGTGTTGGCCAACGACCCTACAATGAGCAGTTCTTC
CASSVGQRPYNEQFF
>TRBV6-2/TRBV6-3|TRBJ2-7|many|TRBD1
TGTGCCAGCACCCCAGGACAGGGTATTTACGAGCAGTACTTC
CASTPGQGIYEQYF
>TRBV4-3|TRBJ2-1|-|-
TGCGCCAGCAGCCAAGATCGTGGGATTTCCTACAATGAGCAGTTCTTC
CASSQDRGISYNEQFF
>TRBV7-2|TRBJ2-3|many|-
TGTGCCAGCAGCTTAAGTAGGGGCACAGATACGCAGTATTTT
CASSLSRGTDTQYF
>TRBV29-1|TRBJ2-5|-|-
TGCAGCGTTGGGACACGGATACTCATTTGGGAGACCCAGTACTTC
CSVGTRILIWETQYF